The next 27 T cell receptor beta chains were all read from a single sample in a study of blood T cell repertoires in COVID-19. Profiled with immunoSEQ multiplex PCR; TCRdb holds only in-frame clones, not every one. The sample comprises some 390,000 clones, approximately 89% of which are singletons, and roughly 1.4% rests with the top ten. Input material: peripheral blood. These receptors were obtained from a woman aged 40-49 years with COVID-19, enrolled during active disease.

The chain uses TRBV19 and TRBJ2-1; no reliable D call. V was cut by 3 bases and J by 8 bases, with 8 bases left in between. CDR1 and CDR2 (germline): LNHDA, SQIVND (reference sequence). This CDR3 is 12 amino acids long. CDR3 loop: CASSIPFDEQFF. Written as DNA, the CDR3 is TGTGCCAGTAGTATCCCCTTCGATGAGCAGTTCTTC.

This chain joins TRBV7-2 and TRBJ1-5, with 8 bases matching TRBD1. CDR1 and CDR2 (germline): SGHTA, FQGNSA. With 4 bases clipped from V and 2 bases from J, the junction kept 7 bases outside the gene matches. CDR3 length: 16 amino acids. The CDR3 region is CASSYDRGRGNQPQHF. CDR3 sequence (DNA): TGTGCCAGCAGCTATGACAGGGGAAGGGGCAATCAGCCCCAGCATTTT.

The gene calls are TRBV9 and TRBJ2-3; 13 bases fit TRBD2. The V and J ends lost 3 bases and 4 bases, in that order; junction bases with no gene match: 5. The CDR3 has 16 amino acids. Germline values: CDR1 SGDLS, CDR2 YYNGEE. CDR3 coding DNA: TGTGCCAGCAGCGGACTAGCGGGGGGCGGCCCAGATACGCAGTATTTT. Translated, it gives CASSGLAGGGPDTQYF.

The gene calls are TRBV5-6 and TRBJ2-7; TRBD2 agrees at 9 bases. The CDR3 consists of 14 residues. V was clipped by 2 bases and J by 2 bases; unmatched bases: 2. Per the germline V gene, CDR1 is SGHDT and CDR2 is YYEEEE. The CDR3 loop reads CASSFSGSPYEQYF. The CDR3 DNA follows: TGTGCCAGCAGCTTTAGCGGGAGCCCCTACGAGCAGTACTTC. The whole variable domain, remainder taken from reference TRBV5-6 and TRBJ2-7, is DAGVTQSPTHLIKTRGQQVTLRCSPKSGHDTVSWYQQALGQGPQFIFQYYEEEERQRGNFPDRFSGHQFPNYSSELNVNALLLGDSALYLCASSFSGSPYEQYFGPGTRLTVT.

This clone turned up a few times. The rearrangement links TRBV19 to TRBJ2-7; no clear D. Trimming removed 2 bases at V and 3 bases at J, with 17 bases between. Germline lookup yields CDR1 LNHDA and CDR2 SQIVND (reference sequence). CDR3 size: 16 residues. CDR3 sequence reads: CASSIRHDSLIYEQYF. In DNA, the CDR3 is TGTGCCAGTAGTATACGGCACGACTCCCTAATCTACGAGCAGTACTTC.

CDR3 sequence reads: CATYSSGAFSYNEQFF. The CDR3 region has the DNA TGTGCCACCTACTCTAGCGGGGCCTTCTCCTACAATGAGCAGTTCTTC. The chain carries TRBV10-3 and TRBJ2-1, with 9 bases that match TRBD2. V trimming: 10 bases; J trimming: 0 bases; junction bases outside the gene matches: 10. This CDR3 spans 16 amino acids. Germline V gene sequence: CDR1 ENHRY, CDR2 SYGVKD.

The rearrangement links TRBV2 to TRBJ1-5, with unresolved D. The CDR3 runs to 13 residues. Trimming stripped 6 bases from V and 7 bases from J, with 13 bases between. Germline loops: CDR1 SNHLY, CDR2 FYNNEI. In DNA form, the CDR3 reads TGTGCCAGCAGACTAGAAAGGGAACAGCCCCAGCATTTT. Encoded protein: CASRLEREQPQHF.

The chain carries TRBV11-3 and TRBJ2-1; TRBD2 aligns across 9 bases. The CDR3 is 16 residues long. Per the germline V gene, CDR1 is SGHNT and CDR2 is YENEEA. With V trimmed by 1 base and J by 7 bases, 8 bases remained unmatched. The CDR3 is CASSLASAGGQNEQFF. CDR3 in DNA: TGTGCCAGCAGCTTAGCCTCGGCGGGGGGGCAAAATGAGCAGTTCTTC. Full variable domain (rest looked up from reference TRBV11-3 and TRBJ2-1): EAGVVQSPRYKIIEKKQPVAFWCNPISGHNTLYWYLQNLGQGPELLIRYENEEAVDDSQLPKDRFSAERLKGVDSTLKIQPAELGDSAVYLCASSLASAGGQNEQFFGPGTRLTVL.

The CDR3 DNA sequence: TGTGCCAGCAGCACCCGGACTAGCGGGACAGATACGCAGTATTTT. It yields the protein CASSTRTSGTDTQYF. This chain connects TRBV7-6 to TRBJ2-3; 11 bases fit TRBD2. The germline CDR1 and CDR2 sequences are SGHVS and FNYEAQ. With 5 bases clipped from V and 3 bases from J, the junction kept 4 bases outside the gene matches. The CDR3 length is 15 residues. Using reference TRBV7-6 and TRBJ2-3 for the parts outside the CDR3, the full variable domain is GAGVSQSPRYKVTKRGQDVALRCDPISGHVSLYWYRQALGQGPEFLTYFNYEAQQDKSGLPNDRFSAERPEGSISTLTIQRTEQRDSAMYRCASSTRTSGTDTQYFGPGTRLTVL.

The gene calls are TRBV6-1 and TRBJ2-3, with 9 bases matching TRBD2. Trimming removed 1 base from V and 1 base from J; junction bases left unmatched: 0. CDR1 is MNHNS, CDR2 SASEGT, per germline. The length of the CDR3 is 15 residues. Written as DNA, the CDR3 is TGTGCCAGCAGTGAAGAGCGGGGGGGCACAGATACGCAGTATTTT. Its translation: CASSEERGGTDTQYF.

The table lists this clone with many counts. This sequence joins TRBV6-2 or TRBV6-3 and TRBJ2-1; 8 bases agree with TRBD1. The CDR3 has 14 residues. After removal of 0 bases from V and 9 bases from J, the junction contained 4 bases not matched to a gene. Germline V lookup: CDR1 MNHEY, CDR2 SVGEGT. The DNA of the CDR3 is TGTGCCAGCAGTTACTCGGTACAGGGGGGTGAGCAGTTCTTC. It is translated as CASSYSVQGGEQFF.

CDR3 coding DNA: TGTGCCAGCAGCCCCTCCGCACAGGGACATGGCTACACCTTC. Translation: CASSPSAQGHGYTF. The chain carries TRBV7-9 and TRBJ1-2; D perhaps matches TRBD1 (6 bases). The V gene's germline CDR1 is SEHNR and CDR2 FQNEAQ (reference sequence). The length of the CDR3 is 14 residues. The V end lost 5 bases, the J end lost 6 bases, and 16 bases lay between the germline ends.

As DNA, the CDR3 is TGTGCCAGCAGTTTGACGGGACAGGCAAGCTATGGCTACACCTTC. Amino acid sequence: CASSLTGQASYGYTF. This rearrangement joins TRBV28 to TRBJ1-2; 8 nucleotides line up with TRBD1. This CDR3 contains 15 residues. Trimming took 3 bases from V and 4 from J; bases not matched to a gene: 7. The germline V gene has CDR1 MDHEN and CDR2 SYDVKM.

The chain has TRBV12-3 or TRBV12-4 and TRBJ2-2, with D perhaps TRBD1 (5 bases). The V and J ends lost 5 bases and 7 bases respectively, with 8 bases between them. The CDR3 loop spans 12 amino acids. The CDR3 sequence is CASSRQLGELFF. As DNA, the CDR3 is TGTGCCAGCAGTCGACAGCTCGGGGAGCTGTTTTTT.

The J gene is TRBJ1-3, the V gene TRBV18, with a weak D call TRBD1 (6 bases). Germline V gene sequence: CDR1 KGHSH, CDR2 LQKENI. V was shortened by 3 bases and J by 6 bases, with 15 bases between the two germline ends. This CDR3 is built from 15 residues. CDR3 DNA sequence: TGTGCCAGCTCACCTTCCCGGGGGGCGGAAAACACCATATATTTT. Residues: CASSPSRGAENTIYF.

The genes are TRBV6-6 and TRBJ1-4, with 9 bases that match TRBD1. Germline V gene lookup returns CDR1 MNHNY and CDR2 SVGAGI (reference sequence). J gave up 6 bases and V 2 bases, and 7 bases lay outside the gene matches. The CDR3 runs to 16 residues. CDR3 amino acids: CASSYRGQGTDEKLFF. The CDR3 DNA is TGTGCCAGCAGTTACCGGGGACAGGGAACGGATGAAAAACTGTTTTTT.

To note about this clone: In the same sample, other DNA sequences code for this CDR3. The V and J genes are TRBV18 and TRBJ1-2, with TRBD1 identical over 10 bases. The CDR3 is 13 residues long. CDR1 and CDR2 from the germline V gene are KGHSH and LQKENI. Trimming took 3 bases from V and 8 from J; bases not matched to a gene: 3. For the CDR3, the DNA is TGTGCCAGCTCACCGGACAGGGGGGAAGGCTACACCTTC. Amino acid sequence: CASSPDRGEGYTF.

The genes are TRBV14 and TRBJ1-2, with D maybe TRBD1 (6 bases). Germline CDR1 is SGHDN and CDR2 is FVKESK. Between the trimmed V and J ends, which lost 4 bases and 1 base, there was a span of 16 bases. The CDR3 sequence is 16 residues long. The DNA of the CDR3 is TGTGCCAGCAGCCCCAAACAGAGGGGGATTAACTATGGCTACACCTTC. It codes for CASSPKQRGINYGYTF.

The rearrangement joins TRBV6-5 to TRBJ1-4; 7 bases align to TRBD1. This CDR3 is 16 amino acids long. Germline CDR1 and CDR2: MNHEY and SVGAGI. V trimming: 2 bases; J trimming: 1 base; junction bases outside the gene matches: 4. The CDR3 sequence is CASSYTPGGTNEKLFF. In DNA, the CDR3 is TGTGCCAGCAGTTACACGCCAGGGGGAACTAATGAAAAACTGTTTTTT.

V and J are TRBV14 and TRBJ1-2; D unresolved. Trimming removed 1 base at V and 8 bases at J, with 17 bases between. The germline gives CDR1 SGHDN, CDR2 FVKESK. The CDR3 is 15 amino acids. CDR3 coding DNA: TGTGCCAGCAGCCAAGGATTTTCCGTAACATCGGGCTACACCTTC. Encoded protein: CASSQGFSVTSGYTF.

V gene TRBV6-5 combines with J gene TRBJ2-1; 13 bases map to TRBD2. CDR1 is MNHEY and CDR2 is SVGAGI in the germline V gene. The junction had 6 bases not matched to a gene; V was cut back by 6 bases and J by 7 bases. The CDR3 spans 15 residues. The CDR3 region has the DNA TGTGCCAGCAGGCCTACTAGCGGGAGGGTTAATGAGCAGTTCTTC. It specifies CASRPTSGRVNEQFF.

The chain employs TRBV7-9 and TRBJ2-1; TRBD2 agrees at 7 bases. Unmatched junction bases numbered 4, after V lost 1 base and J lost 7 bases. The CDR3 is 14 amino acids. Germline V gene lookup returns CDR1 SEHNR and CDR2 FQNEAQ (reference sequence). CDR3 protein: CASSLELARNEQFF. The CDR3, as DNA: TGTGCCAGCAGCTTAGAACTAGCGAGAAATGAGCAGTTCTTC.

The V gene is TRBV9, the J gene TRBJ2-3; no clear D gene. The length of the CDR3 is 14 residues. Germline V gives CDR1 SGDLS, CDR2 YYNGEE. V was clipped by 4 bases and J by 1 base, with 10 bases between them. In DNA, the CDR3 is TGTGCCAGCAGCCCATCCCCCCGCACAGATACGCAGTATTTT. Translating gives CASSPSPRTDTQYF.

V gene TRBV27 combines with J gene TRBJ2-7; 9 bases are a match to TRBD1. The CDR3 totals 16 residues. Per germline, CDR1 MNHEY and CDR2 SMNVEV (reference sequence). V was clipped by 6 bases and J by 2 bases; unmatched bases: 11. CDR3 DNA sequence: TGTGCCAGCAGACGACCGGGACAGGGTACTACCTACGAGCAGTACTTC. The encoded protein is CASRRPGQGTTYEQYF.

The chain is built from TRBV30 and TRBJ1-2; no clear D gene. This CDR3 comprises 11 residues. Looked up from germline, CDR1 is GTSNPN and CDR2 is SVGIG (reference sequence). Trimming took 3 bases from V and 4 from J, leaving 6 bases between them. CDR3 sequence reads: CAWRGGYGYTF. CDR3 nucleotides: TGTGCCTGGAGAGGCGGCTATGGCTACACCTTC.

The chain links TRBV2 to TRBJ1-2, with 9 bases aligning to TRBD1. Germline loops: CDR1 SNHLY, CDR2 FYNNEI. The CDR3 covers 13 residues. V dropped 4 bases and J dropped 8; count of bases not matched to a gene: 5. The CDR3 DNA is TGTGCCAGCAGTGCGGGACAGGGAGGCGGCTACACCTTC. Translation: CASSAGQGGGYTF.

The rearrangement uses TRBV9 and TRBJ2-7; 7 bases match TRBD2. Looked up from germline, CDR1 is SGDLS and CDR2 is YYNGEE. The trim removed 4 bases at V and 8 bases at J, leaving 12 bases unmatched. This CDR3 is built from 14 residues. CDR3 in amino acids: CASSLGEGFPQQYF. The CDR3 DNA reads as TGTGCCAGCAGCCTCGGGGAGGGGTTCCCTCAGCAGTACTTC.